This passage covers 25 T cell receptor beta chains from one sample sequenced in a study of metastatic and nonmetastatic thyroid tumors. All patients reached thyroid surgery having received no treatment beforehand. Using MiXCR, TCRdb re-called clones from the PCR reads. The table includes approximately 34,000 clones, approximately 16% detected once. Sequenced material: blood. The receptors stem from a female donor with papillary thyroid cancer or a benign thyroid nodule (not recorded which). Some clones in this sample may be carry-over from other donors' samples.

This clone was seen at least ten times. This chain links TRBV18 with TRBJ1-1; D is ambiguous. Germline CDR1 and CDR2: KGHSH and LQKENI. The V end was cut by 1 base, the J end by 0 bases, with 9 bases between. The CDR3 is 15 amino acids. The CDR3 loop reads CASSPLAEMNTEAFF. For the CDR3, the DNA is TGTGCCAGCTCACCACTGGCAGAGATGAACACTGAAGCTTTCTTT.

Many counts were recorded for this clone. The V call is TRBV19, the J call TRBJ2-7; 10 bases agree with TRBD2. In germline, CDR1 is LNHDA, CDR2 SQIVND (reference sequence). The CDR3 extends over 14 amino acids. With 5 bases clipped from V and 3 bases from J, the junction kept 4 bases outside the gene matches. The CDR3 is CASSWASGSYEQYF. The CDR3 region has the DNA TGTGCCAGTAGTTGGGCTAGCGGGAGCTACGAGCAGTACTTC.

With respect to this clone: This may arise from a read error, as a much more abundant clone is one base away. This sample also contains other DNA sequences that code for the same CDR3. This chain connects TRBV7-9 to TRBJ2-5, with D perhaps assigned TRBD1 or TRBD2 (5 bases each). Germline-derived CDR1 and CDR2 are SEHNR and FQNEAQ (reference sequence). This CDR3 has 15 amino acids. The CDR3 loop reads CASSLGLGMGETQYF. The CDR3 bases are TGTGCCAGCAGCTTAGGGCTGGGAATGGGGGAGACACAGTACTTC.

A remark on this clone: Sequence at one end of the junction differs from germline and may be a read error. This rearrangement joins TRBV12-3 or TRBV12-4 to TRBJ1-4; no firm D call. The CDR3 totals 15 residues. CDR3 sequence: CASSPNGVGSERLFF. In DNA form, the CDR3 reads TGTGCCAGCAGCCCAAATGGTGTGGGGAGTGAAAGACTGTTTTTT.

The table lists this clone with many counts. The rearrangement uses TRBV9 and TRBJ1-6, with TRBD1 identical over 7 bases. The V and J ends lost 1 base and 9 bases, in that order; junction bases with no gene match: 4. Looked up from germline, CDR1 is SGDLS and CDR2 is YYNGEE. The CDR3 extends over 14 amino acids. The CDR3 coding sequence is TGTGCCAGCAGCGTACAGGGGGACGGTTCACCCCTCCACTTT. This translates into CASSVQGDGSPLHF.

This clone was seen repeatedly, ten times or more. CDR3 residues: CASSPRRGNSPLHF. CDR3 bases: TGTGCCAGCAGCCCCCGCAGGGGTAATTCACCCCTCCACTTT. The rearrangement uses TRBV3-1 and TRBJ1-6, with D possibly being TRBD1 (6 bases). V lost 4 bases and J lost 6, with 10 bases in between. The CDR3 is made up of 14 amino acids. The germline V gene encodes CDR1 LGHDT and CDR2 YNNKEL (reference sequence).

This clone was seen a handful of times. The chain joins TRBV6-1 to TRBJ2-1; 7 positions agree with TRBD1. J was trimmed by 11 bases and V by 7 bases; bases with no gene match: 14. The length of the CDR3 is 14 residues. CDR1 is MNHNS and CDR2 is SASEGT in the germline V gene. CDR3 nucleotides: TGTGCCAGCAAGATGGGACAGTGTTTCTACCAGCAGTTCTTC. Translating it yields CASKMGQCFYQQFF.

This clone has at least ten counts. The chain joins TRBV24-1 to TRBJ1-5; unclear D gene. This CDR3 contains 17 residues. The germline V and J ends were trimmed by 0 bases and 9 bases, with 20 bases remaining between them. Germline CDR1 and CDR2: KGHDR and SFDVKD. In DNA, the CDR3 is TGTGCCACCAGTGATTTGGTTATCCGGGGTCCTCGGGGGCCCCAGCATTTT. Translating gives CATSDLVIRGPRGPQHF.

This clone was observed a few times. The genes are TRBV10-3 and TRBJ2-6, with D possibly being TRBD1 (6 bases). Per the germline V gene, CDR1 is ENHRY and CDR2 is SYGVKD. CDR3 length: 15 amino acids. V dropped 11 bases and J dropped 2 bases, with 16 bases sitting between them. DNA for the CDR3: TGTGCCGTAAGGGACAATCGGCCTGGGGCCAACGTCCTGACTTTC. It translates to CAVRDNRPGANVLTF.

A few counts support this clone. This may arise from a read error, as a much more abundant clone is one base away. V gene TRBV25-1 combines with J gene TRBJ2-2; possible D gene TRBD1, 6 bases. The germline V gene encodes CDR1 MGHDK and CDR2 SYGVNS. V gave up 6 bases and J gave up 9 bases, with 8 bases separating them. The CDR3 consists of 11 residues. CDR3 sequence reads: CASRGARELFF. The CDR3 DNA follows: TGTGCCAGCAGGGGGGCCAGGGAGCTGTTTTTT.

This clone was counted ten times or more. The rearrangement uses TRBV28 and TRBJ2-1; 11 bases line up with TRBD2. There are 15 residues in the CDR3. Germline V gives CDR1 MDHEN, CDR2 SYDVKM. Unmatched junction bases numbered 9, after V lost 7 bases and J lost 7 bases. The DNA of the CDR3 is TGTGCCAGCACCGTACTAGCGGGAGAGGTTAATGAGCAGTTCTTC. Residues: CASTVLAGEVNEQFF.

V gene TRBV20-1 combines with J gene TRBJ2-1; possible D gene TRBD2, 6 bases. CDR1 is DFQATT and CDR2 is SNEGSKA in the germline V gene (reference sequence). The V end was cut by 6 bases, the J end by 6 bases, with 15 bases between. The CDR3 is 13 residues long. The CDR3, as DNA: TGCAGTGCGACTATAGGACTAACCAATGAGCAGTTCTTC. Residues: CSATIGLTNEQFF.

This clone occurred many times. The chain joins TRBV11-1 to TRBJ2-3; tentatively, D is TRBD2 (6 bases). CDR3 length: 16 amino acids. The V and J ends lost 0 bases and 10 bases respectively, with 20 bases between them. Germline values: CDR1 SGHAT, CDR2 FQDESV (reference sequence). DNA for the CDR3: TGTGCCAGCAGCTTAGCTGGAGGGATTGGGCCGGGAGCGCAGTATTTT. Translated, it gives CASSLAGGIGPGAQYF. Full variable domain (missing parts from reference TRBV11-1 and TRBJ2-3): EAEVAQSPRYKITEKSQAVAFWCDPISGHATLYWYRQILGQGPELLVQFQDESVVDDSQLPKDRFSAERLKGVDSTLKIQPAELGDSAMYLCASSLAGGIGPGAQYFGPGTRLTVL.

This clone has a count of ten or more. This specimen includes other DNA sequences encoding the same CDR3. The chain carries TRBV18 and TRBJ2-1; the D gene is possibly TRBD1 (5 bases). The germline V gene encodes CDR1 KGHSH and CDR2 LQKENI. The length of the CDR3 is 13 residues. The V end lost 9 bases, the J end lost 12 bases, and 21 bases lay between the germline ends. Written as DNA, the CDR3 is TGTGCCAGTTCTAAGGACATAGTGGTTGCGCAGTTCTTC. It yields the protein CASSKDIVVAQFF.

This clone was seen more than once but under ten times. Distinct nucleotide sequences in the sample also encode this CDR3. The chain couples TRBV20-1 to TRBJ2-1, with 12 bases aligning to TRBD2. Losses at the gene ends were 1 base for V and 1 base for J; bases not matched to a gene: 8. Germline V lookup: CDR1 DFQATT, CDR2 SNEGSKA (reference sequence). The CDR3 sequence is 18 residues long. This CDR3 reads CSARGASGRAGSYNEQFF. CDR3 coding DNA: TGCAGTGCTAGAGGGGCTAGCGGGAGGGCTGGGTCCTACAATGAGCAGTTCTTC.

This clone is deemed medium-sized (0.01 to 0.1%). The CDR3 spells CASSFRSGTANYEQYF. As DNA, the CDR3 is TGTGCCAGCAGTTTTCGCTCAGGGACAGCCAACTACGAGCAGTACTTC. V usage is TRBV28 and J usage is TRBJ2-7, with TRBD1 matching over 7 bases. V lost 3 bases, J lost 3 bases, and 11 bases stayed unmatched. Germline V gives CDR1 MDHEN, CDR2 SYDVKM. The CDR3 has 16 residues.

In its sample, this clone was seen many times. Just one base apart from a much larger clone, this may be a read error. The CDR3 protein is CASSFNVGGQFF. As DNA, the CDR3 is TGTGCCAGCAGTTTTAACGTCGGTGGGCAGTTCTTC. The V call is TRBV12-3 or TRBV12-4, the J call TRBJ2-1; D not resolved. Trimming pared 3 bases from V and 12 bases from J, leaving 12 bases between. The CDR3 spans 12 residues.

This clone is medium-sized within its sample. A junction end diverges from the germline sequence, so it may reflect a read error. This rearrangement joins TRBV28 to TRBJ2-7; 16 positions agree with TRBD2. Per the germline V gene, CDR1 is MDHEN and CDR2 is SYDVKM. This CDR3 has 13 amino acids. The CDR3 is CASRLSGTSGRVF. In DNA, the CDR3 is TGTGCCAGCAGACTGTCCGGGACTAGCGGGAGGGTATTC.

The CDR3 DNA sequence: TGTGCCAGCAGTTTCCCGGTACTAGCGGTAGGCAATGAGCAGTTCTTC. It encodes CASSFPVLAVGNEQFF. The V and J genes are TRBV6-5 and TRBJ2-1; 8 nucleotides agree with TRBD2. Trimming removed 4 bases from V and 6 bases from J; junction bases left unmatched: 11. The germline CDR1 and CDR2 sequences are MNHEY and SVGAGI. The CDR3 runs to 16 residues.

This clone was seen ten or more times. The chain carries TRBV2 and TRBJ1-1; D not certain. The CDR3 has 12 residues. Trimming left V 10 bases short and J 1 base short, with 10 bases between. Germline V gene data show CDR1 as SNHLY and CDR2 as FYNNEI. The CDR3 protein is CAKQRQNTEAFF. As DNA, the CDR3 is TGTGCCAAACAACGGCAGAACACTGAAGCTTTCTTT.

V and J are TRBV4-1 and TRBJ2-7; TRBD2 matches 8 bases. CDR3 size: 16 residues. In germline, CDR1 is MGHRA, CDR2 YSYEKL. V lost 4 bases, J lost 2 bases, and 10 bases stayed unmatched. CDR3 protein: CASSLAPGLGTYEQYF. The CDR3 nucleotides read TGCGCCAGCAGCCTGGCCCCGGGACTAGGTACCTACGAGCAGTACTTC.

By share of the sample, this clone is medium-sized. At the DNA level, this CDR3 is encoded by other sequences in the same sample as well. The V call is TRBV6-4, the J call TRBJ2-1; 9 bases are a match to TRBD2. Per germline, CDR1 MRHNA and CDR2 SNTAGT. Trimming at V came to 0 bases and at J to 4 bases, leaving 1 base not matched to a gene. CDR3 size: 15 residues. This chain's CDR3 is CASSDSSGSYNEQFF. The CDR3 DNA sequence: TGTGCCAGCAGTGACTCTAGCGGGAGTTACAATGAGCAGTTCTTC.

This clone was counted ten times or more. This rearrangement joins TRBV6-2 or TRBV6-3 to TRBJ1-5; 7 nucleotides match TRBD1. The CDR3 extends over 14 amino acids. In germline, CDR1 is MNHEY, CDR2 SVGEGT. V trimming: 4 bases; J trimming: 6 bases; junction bases outside the gene matches: 6. CDR3 protein: CASSSQGVAQPQHF. The DNA of the CDR3 is TGTGCCAGCAGTTCCCAGGGGGTGGCTCAGCCCCAGCATTTT.

This clone has at least ten counts. The gene calls are TRBV5-1 and TRBJ1-2; tentatively, D is TRBD1 (5 bases). The germline V gene has CDR1 SGHRS and CDR2 YFSETQ. The CDR3 sequence is 15 residues long. Between the trimmed V and J ends, which lost 3 bases and 8 bases, there was a span of 20 bases. The CDR3 spells CASSSQPGTREGYTF. The DNA of the CDR3 is TGCGCCAGCAGCTCCCAGCCCGGGACTCGGGAGGGCTACACCTTC.

Ten or more counts support this clone. The chain combines TRBV6-4 with TRBJ1-5, with 7 nucleotides matching TRBD1. The CDR3 has 15 residues. Trimming took 2 bases from V and 4 from J; bases not matched to a gene: 5. The V gene's germline CDR1 is MRHNA and CDR2 SNTAGT. CDR3 sequence: CASSDNSGGNQPQHF. The CDR3 nucleotides read TGTGCCAGCAGTGACAACTCAGGGGGAAATCAGCCCCAGCATTTT.